The 2 T cell receptor beta chains below come from one sample, sequenced in a study of metastatic and nonmetastatic thyroid tumors. Via MiXCR, TCRdb re-called the PCR reads. The table records fewer than 20,000 clones, roughly 23% of them present only once. There were no patients who had received any treatment before thyroid surgery. Sequences were obtained from tumor tissue. The origin of the receptors is a female donor with papillary thyroid cancer or a benign thyroid nodule (not recorded which). Some clones in this sample may be carry-over from other donors' samples.

This clone was detected ten times or more. One junction end does not reproduce the germline sequence, and a read error may be involved. J is TRBJ2-7 and V is TRBV20-1, with a possible D match to TRBD2 (6 bases). Germline values: CDR1 DFQATT, CDR2 SNEGSKA (reference sequence). CDR3 length: 13 amino acids. CDR3 in DNA: TGCAGTGCTTTAAACCGGGAGCCCTACGGGCAGTACTTC. Its protein is CSALNREPYGQYF.

This clone was seen at least ten times. The CDR3 protein is CASSTQGTEETQYF. In DNA, the CDR3 is TGTGCCAGCAGTACCCAGGGTACTGAAGAGACCCAGTACTTC. V usage is TRBV6-1 and J usage is TRBJ2-5; weak D call: TRBD1 (5 bases). Germline assignment: CDR1 MNHNS and CDR2 SASEGT. Trimming took off 5 bases at V and 3 bases at J, with 13 bases between the two ends. This CDR3 is built from 14 residues.